These T cell receptor beta chains were read from a single sample in a study of chemoradiotherapy in HPV16-positive cancers. Method: immunoSEQ multiplex PCR; TCRdb's copy keeps in-frame clones and lacks some. The profile covers 9,000 or so clones, with roughly nine tenths appearing a single time and 9% to 15% taken by the ten largest. Sequenced here: blood, sampled from a patient who underwent chemoradiotherapy. Receptors were obtained from a human donor with HPV-associated anogenital cancer. Both conserved end residues are part of each CDR3. A D gene is named only where the DNA matches it firmly. Rows give clone size only sometimes, using once, few, many, or a class for an expanded clone.

TRBJ2-2 NA NA TRBV11-2 15 CASSRIRGNTGELFF TGTGCCAGCAGCCGAATTCGGGGTAACACCGGGGAGCTGTTTTTT
TRBJ2-7 once TRBD1 TRBV2 15 CASINPGQGSYEQYF TGTGCCAGCATCAACCCGGGACAGGGTTCCTACGAGCAGTACTTC
TRBJ1-3 NA NA TRBV6-5 15 CASSYAAISGNTIYF TGTGCCAGCAGTTACGCGGCGATCTCTGGAAACACCATATATTTT
TRBJ1-4 NA NA TRBV5-1 14 CASSLGQGVGKLFF TGCGCCAGCAGCTTGGGTCAGGGAGTCGGAAAACTGTTTTTT
TRBJ1-4 NA TRBD1 TRBV5-1 15 CASSLAGTGDEKLFF TGCGCCAGCAGCTTGGCCGGGACAGGGGATGAAAAACTGTTTTTT
TRBJ2-5 NA NA TRBV5-6 13 CASSLEQAETQYF TGTGCCAGCAGCTTGGAACAGGCAGAGACCCAGTACTTC
TRBJ1-2 NA NA TRBV5-5 15 CASSPTPVGNYGYTF TGTGCCAGCAGTCCTACCCCCGTCGGTAACTATGGCTACACCTTC
TRBJ1-4 NA NA TRBV27 15 CASSPDSNINEKLFF TGTGCCAGCAGTCCGGACAGTAACATTAATGAAAAACTGTTTTTT
TRBJ1-6 once NA TRBV18 13 CASSRDPNSPLHF TGTGCCAGCTCCCGGGACCCCAATTCACCCCTCCACTTT
TRBJ2-6 NA TRBD1 TRBV27 17 CASSFRQGLSGANVLTF TGTGCCAGCAGTTTTAGACAGGGTCTCTCTGGGGCCAACGTCCTGACTTTC
TRBJ2-1 NA NA TRBV18 17 CASSPPVGGSSYNEQFF TGTGCCAGCTCACCACCGGTTGGGGGGAGCTCCTACAATGAGCAGTTCTTC
TRBJ2-5 NA NA TRBV2 13 CASSEGLMGTQYF TGTGCCAGCAGTGAGGGCCTGATGGGGACCCAGTACTTC
TRBJ1-1 NA NA TRBV2 14 CASSEGAVWDKAFF TGTGCCAGCAGTGAAGGAGCAGTCTGGGATAAAGCTTTCTTT
TRBJ1-5 NA NA TRBV6-1 17 CASSEALGEGGNQPQHF TGTGCCAGCAGTGAAGCTTTGGGGGAAGGTGGCAATCAGCCCCAGCATTTT
TRBJ1-1 NA NA TRBV7-9 15 CASSPSGPSDTEAFF TGTGCCAGCAGCCCATCGGGGCCTAGCGATACTGAAGCTTTCTTT
TRBJ2-5 NA NA TRBV6-5 15 CASSRTAGRQETQYF TGTGCCAGCAGTCGCACTGCGGGTCGACAAGAGACCCAGTACTTC
TRBJ1-1 NA NA TRBV7-8 17 CASSSYYRGAPGTEAFF TGTGCCAGCAGCTCCTATTATCGGGGGGCCCCGGGGACTGAAGCTTTCTTT
TRBJ1-1 NA NA TRBV5-1 15 CASSLVGSQAFKAFF TGCGCCAGCAGCTTGGTGGGCAGCCAGGCTTTCAAAGCTTTCTTT
TRBJ2-1 NA TRBD1 TRBV6-5 15 CASSYYRTGGNEQFF TGTGCCAGCAGTTACTATAGGACAGGGGGCAATGAGCAGTTCTTC
TRBJ1-5 NA NA TRBV12-2 18 CASRSVPLGGRAGQPQHF TGTGCAAGTCGCTCTGTCCCCCTGGGGGGAAGGGCAGGACAGCCCCAGCATTTT
TRBJ1-2 NA TRBD1 TRBV6-5 14 CASSDTGGVVGYTF TGTGCCAGCAGTGATACAGGGGGCGTGGTTGGCTACACCTTC
TRBJ2-3 NA NA TRBV27 15 CASSLTGGPTDTQYF TGTGCCAGCAGTTTGACCGGGGGACCCACAGATACGCAGTATTTT
TRBJ2-7 once TRBD2 TRBV2 15 CASSEAERGYHEQYF TGTGCCAGCAGTGAAGCTGAGCGGGGGTATCACGAGCAGTACTTC
TRBJ2-3 NA NA TRBV18 14 CASSPPTTEVTQYF TGTGCCAGCTCACCACCAACGACAGAGGTCACGCAGTATTTT
TRBJ2-3 NA NA TRBV7-2 15 CASSLGSPAGHTQYF TGTGCCAGCAGCTTAGGCTCCCCCGCCGGGCATACGCAGTATTTT
TRBJ1-6 NA TRBD1 TRBV11-3 17 CASSFRMTGNGNSPLHF TGTGCCAGCAGCTTTAGAATGACAGGGAATGGGAATTCACCCCTCCACTTT
TRBJ2-5 NA TRBD2 TRBV4-2 19 CASSQEWRGGGGLQETQYF TGTGCCAGCAGCCAAGAATGGCGGGGGGGAGGAGGCCTACAAGAGACCCAGTACTTC
TRBJ2-2 NA NA TRBV29-1 18 CSVKGPMGRGPNTGELFF TGCAGCGTTAAAGGCCCCATGGGGAGGGGGCCGAACACCGGGGAGCTGTTTTTT
TRBJ1-3 once NA TRBV9 16 CASSVGVQGVGNTIYF TGTGCCAGCAGCGTAGGAGTACAGGGTGTGGGAAACACCATATATTTT
TRBJ2-7 NA NA TRBV11-2 12 CASSPSMYEQYF TGTGCCAGCAGCCCCTCAATGTACGAGCAGTACTTC
TRBJ1-1 NA NA TRBV6-6 15 CASSYLGPSNTEAFF TGTGCCAGCAGTTACCTGGGACCTTCGAACACTGAAGCTTTCTTT
TRBJ2-5 NA TRBD2 TRBV7-9 15 CASSSPLGGQETQYF TGTGCCAGCAGCTCCCCCCTGGGGGGGCAAGAGACCCAGTACTTC
TRBJ2-5 NA NA TRBV29-1 13 CSVESGLEETQYF TGCAGCGTTGAGTCGGGACTTGAAGAGACCCAGTACTTC
TRBJ1-5 NA NA TRBV7-2 13 CASSLARGQPQHF TGTGCCAGCAGCTTAGCGCGGGGTCAGCCCCAGCATTTT
TRBJ1-1 NA NA TRBV5-1 12 CASSLEGPEAFF TGCGCCAGCAGCTTGGAAGGACCTGAAGCTTTCTTT
TRBJ1-1 NA NA TRBV29-1 13 CSALTSSFAEAFF TGCAGCGCCCTGACTAGTTCGTTCGCTGAAGCTTTCTTT
TRBJ2-3 NA NA TRBV5-4 15 CASRDQRSSTDTQYF TGTGCCAGCAGGGACCAGCGATCTAGCACAGATACGCAGTATTTT
TRBJ2-5 NA TRBD2 TRBV5-1 16 CASSLDPAGIQETQYF TGCGCCAGCAGCTTGGATCCAGCGGGGATCCAAGAGACCCAGTACTTC
TRBJ1-2 NA TRBD1 TRBV29-1 13 CSVTQQGAYGYTF TGCAGCGTTACACAACAGGGGGCCTATGGCTACACCTTC
TRBJ2-1 NA TRBD1 TRBV5-6 15 CASRSRDRGSNEQFF TGTGCCAGCAGGTCGCGGGACAGGGGTAGCAATGAGCAGTTCTTC
TRBJ1-4 NA NA TRBV15 15 CATSLRGPTNEKLFF TGTGCCACCAGCTTGCGTGGACCAACTAATGAAAAACTGTTTTTT
TRBJ2-3 NA TRBD2 TRBV5-1 15 CASSFSGASTDTQYF TGCGCCAGCAGTTTTAGCGGGGCTAGCACAGATACGCAGTATTTT
TRBJ1-6 NA TRBD1 TRBV6-5 13 CASTRTGSSPLHF TGTGCCAGCACCCGGACAGGGAGTTCACCCCTCCACTTT
TRBJ1-2 NA NA TRBV2 12 CASSITNYGYTF TGTGCCAGCAGTATCACTAACTATGGCTACACCTTC
TRBJ2-2 NA NA TRBV2 17 CASTSSTGAPNTGELFF TGTGCCAGCACCTCCTCTACCGGGGCACCTAACACCGGGGAGCTGTTTTTT
TRBJ2-5 NA NA TRBV6-5 12 CASSSPGETQYF TGTGCCAGCAGCTCCCCTGGGGAGACCCAGTACTTC
TRBJ2-3 once NA TRBV29-1 15 CSVVESSSSTDTQYF TGCAGCGTTGTAGAAAGCAGCTCTAGCACAGATACGCAGTATTTT
TRBJ1-6 NA TRBD1 TRBV5-4 16 CASSLGLGQADSPLHF TGTGCCAGCAGCTTGGGGTTGGGACAGGCGGATTCACCCCTCCACTTT
TRBJ2-7 NA TRBD1 TRBV11-2 15 CASSSDRDLGLEQYF TGTGCCAGCAGCTCTGACAGGGATCTGGGGCTCGAGCAGTACTTC
TRBJ1-3 NA NA TRBV18 14 CASSPQGVGNTIYF TGTGCCAGCTCACCACAGGGGGTTGGAAACACCATATATTTT
TRBJ2-5 NA TRBD2 TRBV4-2 15 CASSQRGGGSGTQYF TGTGCCAGCAGCCAACGCGGGGGGGGGAGTGGGACCCAGTACTTC
TRBJ1-1 once NA TRBV19 14 CASVPGPRPTEAFF TGTGCCAGTGTACCGGGACCCCGGCCCACTGAAGCTTTCTTT
TRBJ2-2 NA NA TRBV5-1 13 CASSHPGVGELFF TGCGCCAGCAGCCACCCCGGGGTGGGGGAGCTGTTTTTT
TRBJ2-3 NA NA TRBV5-1 16 CASSEPGRRGADTQYF TGCGCCAGCAGTGAACCGGGACGGCGGGGTGCAGATACGCAGTATTTT
TRBJ1-6 NA NA TRBV15 13 CATSDGFPTPLHF TGTGCCACCAGCGACGGGTTCCCGACACCCCTCCACTTT
TRBJ1-2 NA NA TRBV9 14 CASSVGRANYGYTF TGTGCCAGCAGCGTAGGCAGGGCCAACTATGGCTACACCTTC
TRBJ2-2 NA TRBD2 TRBV2 14 CASRTSGYTGELFF TGTGCCAGCAGGACTAGCGGTTACACCGGGGAGCTGTTTTTT
TRBJ2-7 few NA TRBV21-1 17 CASSKQDRYSVSYEQYF TGTGCCAGCAGCAAGCAGGACAGGTATTCCGTCAGCTACGAGCAGTACTTC
TRBJ2-5 NA NA TRBV10-3 12 CAISASRETQYF TGTGCCATCAGTGCTAGTAGGGAGACCCAGTACTTC